The 2 T cell receptor beta chains reported below all come from one sample, sequenced in a study of CD8 T cells in ankylosing spondylitis (dated by TCRdb to about 2017). These receptors have no known antigen. Library construction relied on 5' RACE. Data came from an Illumina HiSeq 2500. The public reads were run again by TCRdb, first through fastp at Q25 and then through MiXCR, and only productive beta chains were kept. Every distinct CDR3 protein forms one entry, paired with its most common genes and DNA. In all, the sample holds fewer than 550,000 distinct CDR3 sequences, and about 5.2% of those were seen once. Around 3.6% of the sample lies in the top ten. Results the study describes overall, beyond this receptor: Blood from ankylosing spondylitis patients appeared to be characterized by a TCR beta motif made up of several highly homologous amino acid variants.

Sequenced material: blood, either unsorted or a sorted T cell fraction (not recorded which). The receptor set was obtained from a male donor with ankylosing spondylitis.

In this sample, this clonotype turned up many times. The J gene is TRBJ2-3, the V gene TRBV29-1; either TRBD1 or TRBD2 may supply D (6 bases each). The V gene's germline CDR1 is SQVTM and CDR2 ANQGSEA. V lost 6 bases and J 7 bases, leaving 11 bases between the germline ends. The CDR3 runs 11 residues. The chain's CDR3 is CSVGGGYTQYF. In DNA, the CDR3 is TGCAGCGTCGGAGGGGGTTATACGCAGTATTTT.

This clonotype showed up many times. V usage is TRBV28 and J usage is TRBJ1-4; D possibly corresponds to TRBD1 (6 bases). The CDR3 contains 15 residues. The germline CDR1 and CDR2 sequences are MDHEN and SYDVKM. V was trimmed by 6 bases and J by 3 bases, leaving 14 bases between them. This CDR3 is CASRPRGTPNEKLFF. CDR3 in DNA: TGTGCCAGCAGACCACGGGGGACACCTAATGAAAAACTGTTTTTT. Combining the CDR3 with reference TRBV28 and TRBJ1-4 gives the whole variable domain DVKVTQSSRYLVKRTGEKVFLECVQDMDHENMFWYRQDPGLGLRLIYFSYDVKMKEKGDIPEGYSVSREKKERFSLILESASTNQTSMYLCASRPRGTPNEKLFFGSGTQLSVL.